This TCR beta chain was captured by sequencing in a study of shared clonotypes between healthy human individuals. Some clones are missing from TCRdb's copy, which holds only in-frame ones; the method was immunoSEQ multiplex PCR. The sample includes about 79,000 clones, roughly three fifths of them seen just once. Study-wide results and caveats: Against clonotypes common to all four donors, non-shared ones had lower generation probabilities.

Regarding this clone: Its specificity is unknown.

Every contributor of samples was a Caucasian grown-up residing in Nashville, Tennessee. Per germline, CDR1 SNHLY and CDR2 FYNNEI. The CDR3 is made up of 13 amino acids. Germline trimming cut 7 bases from V and 6 bases from J; bases unmatched to any gene: 4. This chain links TRBV2 with TRBJ1-5; 9 positions match TRBD1. Input material: memory CD8+ T cells sorted from blood. As for subset: CD45RO+ cells pooled with CCR7-negative TemRA cells. The TCR sequence derives from a man in his thirties or forties in good health. The CDR3, as DNA: TGTGCCAGCACCTCGGGACAGGGTCAGCCCCAGCATTTT. This encodes CASTSGQGQPQHF.